This TCR beta chain was documented in a study of blood T cell repertoires in COVID-19. Study overall: Some COVID-19 samples were acute and others convalescent; all came from the United States, Italy and Spain. Sources were T cells, B-cell-depleted T cells, or PBMCs; the material itself was cDNA or gDNA.

Original methodology: By means of reference gene primer amplification, nucleated cell counts were estimated. The table came from immunoSEQ multiplex PCR; TCRdb's copy has only in-frame clones and leaves some out. V and J calls and clone size follow that table, whereas D and trimming were derived from the DNA. The sample records 100,000 to 150,000 clones, around 87% being singletons. The TCR was taken from a man aged 50 to 60 with acute or convalescent COVID-19. Specimen: peripheral blood.

The CDR3 nucleotides are TGTGCCAGCAGGGACTACACAGATACGCAGTATTTT. Residues: CASRDYTDTQYF. The genes are TRBV6-6 and TRBJ2-3; maybe TRBD2 (6 bases). From germline, CDR1 is MNHNY and CDR2 SVGAGI (reference sequence). This CDR3 has 12 amino acids. V lost 6 bases, J lost 2 bases, and 6 bases lay in between.